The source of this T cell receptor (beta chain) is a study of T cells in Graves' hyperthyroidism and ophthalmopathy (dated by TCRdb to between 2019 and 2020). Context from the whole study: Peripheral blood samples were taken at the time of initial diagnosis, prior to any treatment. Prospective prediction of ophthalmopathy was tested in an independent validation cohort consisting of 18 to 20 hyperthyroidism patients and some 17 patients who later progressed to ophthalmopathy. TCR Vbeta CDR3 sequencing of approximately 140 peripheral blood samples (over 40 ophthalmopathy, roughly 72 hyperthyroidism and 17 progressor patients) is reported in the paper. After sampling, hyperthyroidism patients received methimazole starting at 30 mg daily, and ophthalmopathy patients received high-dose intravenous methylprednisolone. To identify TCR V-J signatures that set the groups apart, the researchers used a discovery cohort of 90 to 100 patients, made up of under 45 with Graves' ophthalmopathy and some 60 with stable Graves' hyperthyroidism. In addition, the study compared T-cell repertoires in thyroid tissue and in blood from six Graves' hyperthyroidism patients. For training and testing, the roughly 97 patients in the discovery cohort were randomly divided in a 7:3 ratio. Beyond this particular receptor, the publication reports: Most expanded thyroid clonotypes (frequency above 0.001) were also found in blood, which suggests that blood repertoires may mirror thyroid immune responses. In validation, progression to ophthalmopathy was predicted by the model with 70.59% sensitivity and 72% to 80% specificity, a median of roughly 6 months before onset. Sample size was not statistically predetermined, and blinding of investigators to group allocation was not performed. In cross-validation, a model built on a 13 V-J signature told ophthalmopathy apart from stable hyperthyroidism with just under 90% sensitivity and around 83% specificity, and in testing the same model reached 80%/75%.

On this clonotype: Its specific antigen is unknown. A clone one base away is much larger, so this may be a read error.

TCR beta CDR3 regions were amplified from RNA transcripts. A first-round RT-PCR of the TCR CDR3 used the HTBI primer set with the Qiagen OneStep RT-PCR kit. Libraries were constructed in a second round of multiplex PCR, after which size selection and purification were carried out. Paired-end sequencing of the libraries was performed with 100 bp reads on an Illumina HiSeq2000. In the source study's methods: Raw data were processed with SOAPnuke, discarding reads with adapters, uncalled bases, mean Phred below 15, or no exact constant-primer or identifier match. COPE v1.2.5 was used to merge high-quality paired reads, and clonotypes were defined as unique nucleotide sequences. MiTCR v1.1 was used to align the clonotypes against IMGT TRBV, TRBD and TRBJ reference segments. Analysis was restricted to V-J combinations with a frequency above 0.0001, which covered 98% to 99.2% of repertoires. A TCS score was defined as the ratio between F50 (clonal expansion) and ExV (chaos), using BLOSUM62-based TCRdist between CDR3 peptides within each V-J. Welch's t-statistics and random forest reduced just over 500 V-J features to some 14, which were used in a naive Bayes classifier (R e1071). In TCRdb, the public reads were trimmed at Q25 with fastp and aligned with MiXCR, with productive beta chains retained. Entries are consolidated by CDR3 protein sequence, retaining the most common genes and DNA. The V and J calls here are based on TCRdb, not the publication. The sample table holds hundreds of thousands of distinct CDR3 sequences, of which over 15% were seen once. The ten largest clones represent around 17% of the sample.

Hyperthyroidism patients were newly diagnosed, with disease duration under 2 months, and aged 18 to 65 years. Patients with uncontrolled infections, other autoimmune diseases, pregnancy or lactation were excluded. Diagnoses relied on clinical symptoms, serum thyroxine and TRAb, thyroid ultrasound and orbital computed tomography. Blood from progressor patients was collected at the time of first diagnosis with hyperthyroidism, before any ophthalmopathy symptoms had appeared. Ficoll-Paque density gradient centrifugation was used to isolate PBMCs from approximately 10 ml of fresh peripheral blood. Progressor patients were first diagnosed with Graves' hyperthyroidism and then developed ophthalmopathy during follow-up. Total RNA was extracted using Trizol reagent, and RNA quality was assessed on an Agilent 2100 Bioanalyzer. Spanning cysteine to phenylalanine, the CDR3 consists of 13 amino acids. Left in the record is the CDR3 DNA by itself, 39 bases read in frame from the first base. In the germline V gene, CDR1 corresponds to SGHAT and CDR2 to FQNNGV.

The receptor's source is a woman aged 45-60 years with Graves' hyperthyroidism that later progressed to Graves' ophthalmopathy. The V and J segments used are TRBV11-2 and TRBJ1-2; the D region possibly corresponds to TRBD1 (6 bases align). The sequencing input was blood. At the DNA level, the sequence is TGTGCCAGGAGCTTAGGGTCTGGGGGCGGCTACACCTTC. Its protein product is CARSLGSGGGYTF.